This T cell receptor beta chain was documented in a study of blood T cell repertoires in COVID-19 (dated by TCRdb to the early 2020s). Regarding the complete study: Collaborator samples came from the United States, Italy and Spain and covered acute and convalescent phases of COVID-19. The samples were drawn from two sources: the first 160 participants of the ongoing ImmuneRACE study, and 1,254 subjects contributed by 6 global collaborators. The prospective study material was composed of cDNA or gDNA derived from T cells, B-cell-depleted T cells, or PBMCs. HLA class I and class II types, where available, came from metadata supplied by the sample provider rather than from assay-based typing. Sample metadata almost always included a de-identified subject ID, COVID-19 status, age in years and sex. The repertoires were released in a freely available public database meant as a resource for research on the immune response to SARS-CoV-2. Deeply sampled blood TCRbeta repertoires from subjects exposed to, actively infected with, or recovered from COVID-19 were included in the dataset.

Broader findings and caveats from the paper: Clinical and demographic metadata were provided uncurated, with the amount varying by source and participant.

The immunoSEQ Assay, a bias-controlled multiplex PCR, was used to amplify TCRbeta CDR3 regions from genomic DNA. Processing in the source paper ran as follows. Nucleated cell counts per sample were estimated from amplification of reference gene primers within the assay. To quantify the absolute abundance of each unique TCRbeta CDR3 rearrangement, sequence reads were collapsed and filtered. For each sample, productive Simpson clonality was calculated as the square root of Simpson's diversity index over productive rearrangements. Imported from immuneACCESS, the table was reduced by TCRdb to in-frame sequences with V and J called. These copies leave out some clones; in studies compared against another copy, an unresolved V gene accounts for under half, and the cause of the remainder is not known. V and J calls and clone size follow that table, whereas D and trimming were derived from the DNA. For this sample the table gives some 96,000 clones, of which roughly nine tenths were detected only once. The ten largest clones represent 2% to 2.5% of the sample.

The CDR3 contains 14 residues, cysteine and phenylalanine counted. CDR3 DNA only is kept here, 42 bases in frame from base 1. The trim is 4 bases for V and 0 bases for J, with a gap of 10 bases between the germline ends. From a lookup of the germline V gene, CDR1 and CDR2 are SGHTS and YDEGEE. Whole blood was collected in K2EDTA tubes by collaborating institutions according to the institutions' own protocols. Collaborator samples were shipped for TCRbeta analysis as frozen whole blood, isolated PBMCs, or DNA extracted from either sample type. This clone was seen a single time. Its antigen remains undetermined. No base quality information exists; no much larger clone differs at one position.

The TCR originated in a man aged 45-65 years with active COVID-19. Sequencing was done on a sample of peripheral blood. The chain couples TRBV5-8 to TRBJ1-1; no confident D gene assignment can be made. CDR3 protein: CASSLRPMNTEAFF. The DNA reads as follows: TGTGCCAGCAGCCTACGTCCCATGAACACTGAAGCTTTCTTT.